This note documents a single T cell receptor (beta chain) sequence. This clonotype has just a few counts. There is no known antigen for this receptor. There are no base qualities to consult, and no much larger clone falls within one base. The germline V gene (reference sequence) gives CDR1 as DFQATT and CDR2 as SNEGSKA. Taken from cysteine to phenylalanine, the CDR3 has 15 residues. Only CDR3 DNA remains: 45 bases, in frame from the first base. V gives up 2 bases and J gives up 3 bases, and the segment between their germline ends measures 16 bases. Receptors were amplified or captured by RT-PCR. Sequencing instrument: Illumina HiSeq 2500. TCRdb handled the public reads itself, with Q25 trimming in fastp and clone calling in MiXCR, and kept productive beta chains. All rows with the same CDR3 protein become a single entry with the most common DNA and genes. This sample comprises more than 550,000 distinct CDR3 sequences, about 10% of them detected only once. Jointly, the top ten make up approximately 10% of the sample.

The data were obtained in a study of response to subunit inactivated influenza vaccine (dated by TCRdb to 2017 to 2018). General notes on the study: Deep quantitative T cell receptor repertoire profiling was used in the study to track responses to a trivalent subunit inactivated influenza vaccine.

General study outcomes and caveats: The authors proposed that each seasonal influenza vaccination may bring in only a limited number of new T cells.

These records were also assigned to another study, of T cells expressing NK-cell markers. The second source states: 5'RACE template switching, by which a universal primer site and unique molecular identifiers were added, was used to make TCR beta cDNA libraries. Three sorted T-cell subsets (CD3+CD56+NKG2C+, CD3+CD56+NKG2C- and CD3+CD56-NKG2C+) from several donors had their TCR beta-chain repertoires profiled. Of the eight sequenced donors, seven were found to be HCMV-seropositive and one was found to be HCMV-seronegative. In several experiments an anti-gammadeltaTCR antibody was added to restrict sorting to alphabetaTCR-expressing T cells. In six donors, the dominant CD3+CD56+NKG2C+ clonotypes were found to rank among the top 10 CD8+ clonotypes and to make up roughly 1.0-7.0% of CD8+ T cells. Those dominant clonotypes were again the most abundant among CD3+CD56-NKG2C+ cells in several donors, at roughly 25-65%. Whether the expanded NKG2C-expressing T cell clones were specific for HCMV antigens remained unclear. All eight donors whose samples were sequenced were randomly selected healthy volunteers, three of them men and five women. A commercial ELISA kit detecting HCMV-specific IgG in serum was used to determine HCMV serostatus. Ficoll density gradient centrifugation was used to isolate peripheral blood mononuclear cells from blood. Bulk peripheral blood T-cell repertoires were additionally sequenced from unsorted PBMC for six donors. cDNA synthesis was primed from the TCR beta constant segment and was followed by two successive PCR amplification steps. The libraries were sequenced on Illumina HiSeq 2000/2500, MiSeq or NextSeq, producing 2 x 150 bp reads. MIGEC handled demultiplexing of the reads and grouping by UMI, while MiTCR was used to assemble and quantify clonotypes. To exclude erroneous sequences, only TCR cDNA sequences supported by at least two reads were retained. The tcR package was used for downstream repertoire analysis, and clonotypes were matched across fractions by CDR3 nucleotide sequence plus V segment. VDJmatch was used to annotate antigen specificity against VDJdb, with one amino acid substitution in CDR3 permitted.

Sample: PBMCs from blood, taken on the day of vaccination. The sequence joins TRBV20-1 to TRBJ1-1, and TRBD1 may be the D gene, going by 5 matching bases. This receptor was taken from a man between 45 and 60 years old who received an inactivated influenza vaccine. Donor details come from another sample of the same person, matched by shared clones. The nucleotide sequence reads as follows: TGCAGTGCTAGAAGCATCGGCAGGGACGACACTGAAGCTTTCTTT. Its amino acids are CSARSIGRDDTEAFF.